Presented here are 24 T cell receptor beta chains from one specimen sequenced in a study of Ad26.COV2.S vaccination and SARS-CoV-2 variants. Generated by immunoSEQ multiplex PCR, the TCRdb table keeps only in-frame clones and is missing some. The repertoire holds hundreds of thousands of clones, about 89% seen once, with around 1.4% in the top ten. The treatment: about 20 received Ad26.COV2.S at low or high dose, single or two shots; 5 received placebo; per-sample allocation not given. Following the first vaccine or placebo injection, samples were taken on day 63. The sample here was peripheral blood, taken in a trial of Ad26.COV2.S vaccine versus placebo. These receptors originate from a person aged 18-65 years who received the Ad26.COV2.S COVID-19 vaccine or a placebo.

The genes are TRBV19 and TRBJ2-5; the D gene is possibly TRBD2 (6 bases). Germline V gives CDR1 LNHDA, CDR2 SQIVND (reference sequence). V lost 5 bases and J 1 base, leaving 14 bases between the germline ends. The CDR3 covers 15 residues. CDR3 amino acids: CASSFEGGLQETQYF. The CDR3, as DNA: TGTGCCAGTAGTTTCGAGGGAGGTCTCCAAGAGACCCAGTACTTC.

This clone has only a few counts. J is TRBJ1-4 and V is TRBV6-5; D is perhaps TRBD1 (5 bases). Germline V lookup: CDR1 MNHEY, CDR2 SVGAGI. Trimming cost V 5 bases and J 3 bases, with 10 bases left between them. This CDR3 spans 14 amino acids. CDR3: CASSRDRSNEKLFF. CDR3 coding DNA: TGTGCCAGCAGTAGGGACCGATCTAATGAAAAACTGTTTTTT.

CDR3 sequence: CASSRPGGKTQYF. The CDR3 coding sequence is TGTGCCAGCAGCCGACCGGGAGGCAAGACCCAGTACTTC. The rearrangement uses TRBV7-9 and TRBJ2-5; 7 bases line up with TRBD2. Unmatched junction bases numbered 6, after V lost 5 bases and J lost 6 bases. CDR3 length equals 13 residues. CDR1 and CDR2 (germline): SEHNR, FQNEAQ (reference sequence).

The CDR3: CASRVDLTGNTIYF. CDR3 in DNA: TGTGCCAGCAGAGTGGATTTGACCGGAAACACCATATATTTT. The V and J genes are TRBV5-4 and TRBJ1-3; unclear D gene. The CDR3 has 14 residues. V lost 5 bases and J lost 4, with 13 bases in between. Germline values: CDR1 SGHNT, CDR2 YYREEE (reference sequence). Filled out from reference TRBV5-4 and TRBJ1-3, the complete variable domain reads ETGVTQSPTHLIKTRGQQVTLRCSSQSGHNTVSWYQQALGQGPQFIFQYYREEENGRGNFPPRFSGLQFPNYSSELNVNALELDDSALYLCASRVDLTGNTIYFGEGSWLTVV.

The V call is TRBV9, the J call TRBJ2-7; 9 bases are shared with TRBD2. This CDR3 spans 14 amino acids. Germline V gene lookup returns CDR1 SGDLS and CDR2 YYNGEE. J gave up 4 bases and V 0 bases, and 2 bases lay outside the gene matches. CDR3 loop: CASSVASGVYEQYF. The CDR3 DNA reads as TGTGCCAGCAGCGTAGCTAGCGGGGTTTACGAGCAGTACTTC. The full variable domain, its missing parts supplied by reference TRBV9 and TRBJ2-7, is DSGVTQTPKHLITATGQRVTLRCSPRSGDLSVYWYQQSLDQGLQFLIQYYNGEERAKGNILERFSAQQFPDLHSELNLSSLELGDSALYFCASSVASGVYEQYFGPGTRLTVT.

J is TRBJ1-5 and V is TRBV30; 12 bases map to TRBD1. Per the germline V gene, CDR1 is GTSNPN and CDR2 is SVGIG (reference sequence). J gave up 2 bases and V 2 bases, and 7 bases lay outside the gene matches. The CDR3 runs 17 residues. The CDR3 protein is CAWSRGQGAAGNQPQHF. In DNA, the CDR3 is TGTGCCTGGAGTAGGGGACAGGGGGCTGCGGGCAATCAGCCCCAGCATTTT.

The CDR3 reads CASSPGNTGELFF. For the CDR3, the DNA is TGTGCCAGCAGTCCTGGGAACACCGGGGAGCTGTTTTTT. The rearrangement links TRBV2 to TRBJ2-2; D call uncertain. Germline CDR1 reads SNHLY; CDR2 reads FYNNEI. V dropped 5 bases and J dropped 1 base, with 5 bases sitting between them. This CDR3 is built from 13 residues. Based on the CDR3 plus reference TRBV2 and TRBJ2-2, the full variable domain is EPEVTQTPSHQVTQMGQEVILRCVPISNHLYFYWYRQILGQKVEFLVSFYNNEISEKSEIFDDQFSVERPDGSNFTLKIRSTKLEDSAMYFCASSPGNTGELFFGEGSRLTVL.

This rearrangement joins TRBV2 to TRBJ2-1; TRBD2 matches at 7 bases. This CDR3 has 10 residues. V shed 8 bases, J shed 10 bases, and the junction held 2 bases outside the gene matches. Germline V gene lookup returns CDR1 SNHLY and CDR2 FYNNEI. The DNA for the CDR3 is TGTGCCAGCCTGCGGGGGGAGCAGTTCTTC. Encoded protein: CASLRGEQFF.

The gene calls are TRBV6-6 and TRBJ2-4; no definite D call. V lost 7 bases to trimming and J lost 0 bases, with 13 bases between them. This CDR3 is 15 amino acids long. CDR1 and CDR2 (germline): MNHNY, SVGAGI (reference sequence). CDR3 bases: TGTGCCAGCAACAAAGACACCCTAGCCAAAAACATTCAGTACTTC. It is translated as CASNKDTLAKNIQYF.

The V gene is TRBV6-2 or TRBV6-3, the J gene TRBJ1-2; tentative D call: TRBD1 (6 bases). Germline values: CDR1 MNHEY, CDR2 SVGEGT. V shed 6 bases and J shed 3 bases, with 20 bases lying between them. CDR3 length: 16 amino acids. The CDR3 nucleotides read TGTGCCAGCAGCAACCAACAGGGATCTGTTTACTATGGCTACACCTTC. Its protein is CASSNQQGSVYYGYTF.

In its sample, this clone was seen once. The sample has other DNA sequences that encode this CDR3 too. This chain uses TRBV5-1 with TRBJ2-2; 7 bases align to TRBD1. The CDR3 is 14 residues long. CDR1 and CDR2 from the germline V gene are SGHRS and YFSETQ. V dropped 1 base and J dropped 3; count of bases not matched to a gene: 0. The CDR3 here is CASSLTGDTGELFF. The CDR3 bases are TGCGCCAGCAGCTTGACAGGGGACACCGGGGAGCTGTTTTTT.

The CDR3 reads CATSDGTFSTDTQYF. CDR3 DNA: TGTGCCACCAGTGATGGGACATTTAGCACAGATACGCAGTATTTT. The J gene is TRBJ2-3, the V gene TRBV24-1, with D possibly TRBD1 on 6 matching bases. Trimming pared 3 bases from V and 0 bases from J, leaving 9 bases between. Germline assignment: CDR1 KGHDR and CDR2 SFDVKD. This CDR3 spans 15 amino acids.

This sequence joins TRBV6-5 and TRBJ1-1, with D unresolved. Germline V CDR1 and CDR2: MNHEY, SVGAGI. CDR3 length: 13 residues. V was clipped by 3 bases and J by 7 bases, with 12 bases between them. CDR3 region: CASSYSGAVEAFF. CDR3 nucleotides: TGTGCCAGCAGTTATAGTGGAGCGGTTGAAGCTTTCTTT.

The chain uses TRBV5-4 and TRBJ2-3; 12 positions match TRBD2. Unmatched junction bases numbered 2, after V lost 1 base and J lost 5 bases. CDR3 length equals 15 residues. Germline V lookup: CDR1 SGHNT, CDR2 YYREEE (reference sequence). The CDR3 here is CASSLRTSGIDTQYF. For the CDR3, the DNA is TGTGCCAGCAGCTTGCGGACTAGCGGGATAGATACGCAGTATTTT.

This clone was seen a handful of times. The V gene is TRBV7-9, the J gene TRBJ1-5; no firm D call. CDR1 SEHNR and CDR2 FQNEAQ come from the germline V gene (reference sequence). The CDR3 is made up of 13 amino acids. The V end was cut by 3 bases, the J end by 5 bases, with 8 bases between. The CDR3 reads CASSLYSDQPQHF. The CDR3 nucleotides read TGTGCCAGCAGCTTGTATAGTGATCAGCCCCAGCATTTT.

V gene TRBV2 combines with J gene TRBJ2-7; 9 nucleotides agree with TRBD2. CDR1 is SNHLY, CDR2 FYNNEI, per germline. The CDR3 is made up of 14 amino acids. V was pared by 6 bases and J by 7 bases, with 10 bases of the junction left unmatched. Here the CDR3 DNA reads TGTGCCAGCAGGCCGTTAGCGGGAGCGTGGGAGCAGTACTTC. It is translated as CASRPLAGAWEQYF.

The rearrangement joins TRBV19 to TRBJ2-5; 10 nucleotides match TRBD2. CDR1 is LNHDA, CDR2 SQIVND, per germline (reference sequence). V gave up 2 bases and J gave up 6 bases; unmatched junction bases: 6. The CDR3 spans 15 residues. DNA for the CDR3: TGTGCCAGTAGTATAAGTAGCGGGGGGCGCCAGACCCAGTACTTC. Protein product: CASSISSGGRQTQYF.

The rearrangement uses TRBV14 and TRBJ1-4, with a weak D call TRBD1 (6 bases). V gave up 3 bases and J gave up 5 bases, with 22 bases separating them. Germline V gene lookup returns CDR1 SGHDN and CDR2 FVKESK. The CDR3 spans 18 residues. The CDR3 loop reads CASSHLSARGQGNEKLFF. As DNA, the CDR3 is TGTGCCAGCAGCCACCTCTCGGCACGGGGGCAGGGCAATGAAAAACTGTTTTTT.

This chain links TRBV7-2 with TRBJ2-5, with 8 bases matching TRBD2. From germline, CDR1 is SGHTA and CDR2 FQGNSA. The CDR3 sequence is 17 residues long. The V segment lost 2 bases and the J segment 0 bases; nucleotides outside the gene matches: 8. CDR3 protein: CASSLFAGGSYQETQYF. CDR3 bases: TGTGCCAGCAGCTTATTTGCGGGGGGTTCGTACCAAGAGACCCAGTACTTC. Supplemented by reference TRBV7-2 and TRBJ2-5, the full variable domain reads GAGVSQSPSNKVTEKGKDVELRCDPISGHTALYWYRQSLGQGLEFLIYFQGNSAPDKSGLPSDRFSAERTGGSVSTLTIQRTQQEDSAVYLCASSLFAGGSYQETQYFGPGTRLLVL.

CDR3 amino acids: CASSDRGKGETQYF. Written as DNA, the CDR3 is TGTGCCAGCAGTGACAGGGGGAAAGGGGAGACCCAGTACTTC. The chain links TRBV6-1 to TRBJ2-5; TRBD1 aligns across 7 bases. The CDR3 length is 14 residues. Germline assignment: CDR1 MNHNS and CDR2 SASEGT. The V and J ends lost 3 bases and 5 bases, in that order; junction bases with no gene match: 6.

In its sample, this clone was seen once. The J gene is TRBJ2-7, the V gene TRBV3-1 (or the pseudogene TRBV3-2), with D perhaps assigned TRBD1 or TRBD2 (5 bases each). V lost 0 bases and J lost 6, with 18 bases in between. Looked up from germline, CDR1 is LGHDT and CDR2 is YNNKEL (reference sequence). CDR3 length: 16 amino acids. The CDR3 DNA reads TGTGCCAGCAGCCAAGAGGGGACGGCAGGGCGCGTCGAGCAGTACTTC. The encoded protein is CASSQEGTAGRVEQYF.

The chain links TRBV5-4 to TRBJ1-1; D may be TRBD1 (6 bases). The CDR3 consists of 14 residues. The V gene lost 0 bases and the J gene lost 6 bases, with 12 bases spanning the gap. CDR1 is SGHNT and CDR2 is YYREEE in the germline V gene (reference sequence). The CDR3 here is CASSLGQAPAEAFF. DNA of the CDR3: TGTGCCAGCAGCTTGGGACAGGCTCCGGCTGAAGCTTTCTTT. Together with reference TRBV5-4 and TRBJ1-1, the CDR3 gives the full variable domain: ETGVTQSPTHLIKTRGQQVTLRCSSQSGHNTVSWYQQALGQGPQFIFQYYREEENGRGNFPPRFSGLQFPNYSSELNVNALELDDSALYLCASSLGQAPAEAFFGQGTRLTVV.

This chain links TRBV10-3 with TRBJ1-1; 9 bases fit TRBD1. Germline CDR1 ENHRY, CDR2 SYGVKD. The J segment lost 11 bases and the V segment lost 2 bases, leaving 6 bases of the junction unmatched. The CDR3 has 13 residues. CDR3: CAISERTDRGAFF. The DNA of the CDR3 is TGTGCCATCAGTGAGCGGACGGACAGGGGCGCTTTCTTT.

V usage is TRBV24-1 and J usage is TRBJ1-3; maybe TRBD1 (5 bases). Germline CDR1 is KGHDR and CDR2 is SFDVKD. This CDR3 comprises 14 residues. The ends were cut back, 9 bases at V and 1 base at J, with 12 bases in the middle. CDR3 amino acids: CATADSSSGNTIYF. CDR3 coding DNA: TGTGCCACCGCTGACAGTTCTTCTGGAAACACCATATATTTT.